This T cell receptor beta chain derives from a study of long-term antiretroviral therapy in people with HIV. General study findings and limits: Compared with controls, HIV repertoires showed narrower CDR3 length ranges. Pre-ART expanded clones dominated the repertoire at every time point.

Running of the v3.0 immunoSEQ assay took place at survey level. Sequencing was designed to cover roughly 40,000-55,000 T-cell genomes in each sample. Some clones are missing from TCRdb's copy, which holds only in-frame ones; the method was immunoSEQ multiplex PCR. Of tens of thousands of clones listed, roughly 86% are singletons. As to this clone: Its antigen is as yet unknown.

The V and J ends lost 3 bases and 0 bases respectively, with 7 bases between them. Germline V gene data show CDR1 as GTSNPN and CDR2 as SVGIG (reference sequence). The CDR3 length is 13 residues. Treatment for all HIV-infected participants took place in the United States. V and J are TRBV30 and TRBJ2-3; D gene uncertain. Material: unsorted PBMCs, obtained 1.3 years after starting antiretroviral therapy. This receptor was obtained from a man aged 55-75 years with HIV. CDR3 in amino acids: CAWRATSTDTQYF. Written as DNA, the CDR3 is TGTGCCTGGAGGGCGACTAGCACAGATACGCAGTATTTT.